One sample yielded the 14 T cell receptor beta chains listed below, sequenced in a study of prognosis after radiotherapy for stage I lung cancer. TCR beta CDR3 was amplified from genomic DNA by two-round multiplex PCR. Amplification during the initial PCR round employed primers specific to each TRBV and TRBJ gene. One entry per CDR3 protein, called by TCRdb with MiXCR from the multiplex PCR reads. The table shows more than 15,000 distinct CDR3 sequences, with around 55% occurring only once. The sample in question was PBMCs, obtained before or after stereotactic body radiation therapy (not recorded which). The source of these receptors is a donor at least 50 years old with non-small cell lung cancer.

The genes are TRBV24-1 and TRBJ1-2, with D unclear. This CDR3 is 13 amino acids long. Germline CDR1 KGHDR, CDR2 SFDVKD. Trimming took off 1 base at V and 4 bases at J, with 6 bases between the two ends. CDR3 in amino acids: CATSDFLGYGYTF. In DNA, the CDR3 is TGTGCCACCAGTGATTTTTTGGGCTATGGCTACACCTTC.

V usage is TRBV7-9 and J usage is TRBJ2-5, with D perhaps TRBD2 (6 bases). V lost 1 base and J 5 bases, leaving 14 bases between the germline ends. The CDR3 length is 15 residues. CDR1 and CDR2 from the germline V gene are SEHNR and FQNEAQ (reference sequence). The CDR3 here is CASSLGRGGRETQYF. The CDR3 DNA follows: TGTGCCAGCAGCTTAGGGAGAGGAGGGAGGGAGACCCAGTACTTC.

This clonotype was counted at least ten times. J is TRBJ2-6 and V is TRBV9; possibly TRBD1 for D (7 bases). In germline, CDR1 is SGDLS, CDR2 YYNGEE. The CDR3 is made up of 15 amino acids. Between the trimmed V and J ends, which lost 4 bases and 3 bases, there was a span of 11 bases. The CDR3 loop reads CASSTQGGGANVLTF. CDR3 nucleotides: TGTGCCAGCAGCACCCAGGGGGGTGGGGCCAACGTCCTGACTTTC.

Many counts were recorded for this clonotype. The chain employs TRBV28 and TRBJ1-1; D remains ambiguous. The CDR3 loop spans 13 amino acids. Trimming left V 5 bases short and J 6 bases short, with 13 bases between. From germline, CDR1 is MDHEN and CDR2 SYDVKM. This chain's CDR3 is CASSPGRVPEAFF. The CDR3 DNA reads TGTGCCAGCAGTCCCGGGAGGGTTCCTGAAGCTTTCTTT.

The chain combines TRBV28 with TRBJ1-5, with 8 bases lining up with TRBD1. J gave up 0 bases and V 6 bases, and 7 bases lay outside the gene matches. The germline CDR1 and CDR2 sequences are MDHEN and SYDVKM. The CDR3 consists of 16 residues. This CDR3 is CASRPDRGDSNQPQHF. The CDR3 DNA sequence: TGTGCCAGCAGGCCAGACAGGGGCGATAGCAATCAGCCCCAGCATTTT.

The chain links TRBV27 to TRBJ2-7, with D uncertain. Germline CDR1 reads MNHEY; CDR2 reads SMNVEV (reference sequence). Trimming removed 5 bases at V and 6 bases at J, with 14 bases between. This CDR3 contains 13 residues. CDR3 in amino acids: CASSIMVESEQYF. CDR3 in DNA: TGTGCCAGCAGTATAATGGTGGAGAGCGAGCAGTACTTC.

The J gene is TRBJ2-1, the V gene TRBV5-5; TRBD2 matches at 8 bases. The CDR3 is 15 residues long. The V segment lost 2 bases and the J segment 5 bases; nucleotides outside the gene matches: 6. Germline V lookup: CDR1 SGHKS, CDR2 YYEKEE (reference sequence). The CDR3 spells CASSLTTSVNNEQFF. The CDR3 DNA reads as TGTGCCAGCAGCTTAACGACTAGCGTCAACAATGAGCAGTTCTTC.

The V gene is TRBV27, the J gene TRBJ1-5; D perhaps matches TRBD1 (5 bases). Trimming cost V 3 bases and J 4 bases, with 10 bases left between them. Germline V gene lookup returns CDR1 MNHEY and CDR2 SMNVEV (reference sequence). The CDR3 spans 14 residues. Written as DNA, the CDR3 is TGTGCCAGCAGTTTTGGGGGTCCGAATCAGCCCCAGCATTTT. It yields the protein CASSFGGPNQPQHF.

The CDR3 DNA is TGCGCCAGCAGCCAAGGGATAGGGGCAGATACGCAGTATTTT. It translates to CASSQGIGADTQYF. The J gene is TRBJ2-3, the V gene TRBV4-3; D is perhaps TRBD1 (5 bases). V was shortened by 1 base and J by 4 bases, with 9 bases between the two germline ends. The germline V gene has CDR1 LGHNA and CDR2 YSLEER. The CDR3 extends over 14 amino acids.

Comments on this clonotype: A far larger clone is only one base removed, so a read error is likely. This sequence joins TRBV7-3 and TRBJ2-1; 10 bases map to TRBD2. CDR3 length: 18 residues. V lost 7 bases to trimming and J lost 5 bases; unmatched junction nucleotides: 17. Looked up from germline, CDR1 is SGHTA and CDR2 is FQGTGA. CDR3 nucleotides: TGTGCCAGCACTCTGGAGTTGGGGACTAGCGTGACTCACAATGAGCAGTTCTTC. This codes for CASTLELGTSVTHNEQFF.

As to this clonotype: A junction end diverges from the germline sequence, so it may reflect a read error. CDR3 in amino acids: CDSSLPGTEQYF. In DNA form, the CDR3 reads TGTGACAGCAGTTTACCCGGGACAGAGCAGTACTTC. This chain links TRBV27 with TRBJ2-7; TRBD1 is a possible D gene (6 bases). The CDR3 is made up of 12 amino acids. CDR1 is MNHEY and CDR2 is SMNVEV in the germline V gene (reference sequence).

This rearrangement joins TRBV9 to TRBJ1-3; tentative D call: TRBD1 (5 bases). Trimming left V 0 bases short and J 2 bases short, with 9 bases between. This CDR3 region has 15 residues. CDR1 is SGDLS, CDR2 YYNGEE, per germline. DNA of the CDR3: TGTGCCAGCAGCGTAGGCACGGGGGCTGGAAACACCATATATTTT. Amino acid sequence: CASSVGTGAGNTIYF.

This clonotype is medium-sized. This chain joins TRBV20-1 and TRBJ2-3, with a tentative D call TRBD2 (5 bases). CDR3 length: 12 amino acids. Germline CDR1 DFQATT, CDR2 SNEGSKA (reference sequence). Deletions cut 1 base from V and 9 bases from J, with 11 bases between. The CDR3 loop reads CSARVGESTQYF. The CDR3 region has the DNA TGCAGTGCTAGAGTTGGGGAGAGCACGCAGTATTTT.

The gene calls are TRBV6-8 and TRBJ2-1; 9 bases are shared with TRBD1. The germline CDR1 and CDR2 sequences are MNHGY and SAAAGT. The CDR3 is 16 residues long. The V and J ends lost 10 bases and 7 bases, in that order; junction bases with no gene match: 17. CDR3 DNA sequence: TGTGCCAACAGCCCCATCCCCGGACAGGGGCTGAATGAGCAGTTCTTC. It encodes CANSPIPGQGLNEQFF.